This passage covers 24 T cell receptor beta chains from one sample sequenced in a study of blood T cell repertoires in COVID-19. Profiling relied on immunoSEQ multiplex PCR, and the TCRdb table lists in-frame clones only, not all of them. The table includes fewer than 200,000 clones, approximately 81% detected once. The sequenced sample consisted of peripheral blood. These receptors all come from a human donor with acute or convalescent COVID-19. The donor label of this sample is uncertain.

V gene TRBV18 combines with J gene TRBJ1-1, with D perhaps matching TRBD1 (6 bases). Germline CDR1 reads KGHSH; CDR2 reads LQKENI. Trimming removed 1 base at V and 11 bases at J, with 11 bases between. The CDR3 runs 12 residues. CDR3 bases: TGTGCCAGCTCACCACAACAGGGAGGGGCTTTCTTT. Protein sequence: CASSPQQGGAFF.

The rearrangement joins TRBV27 to TRBJ2-7, with D unclear. The CDR3 covers 13 residues. Germline values: CDR1 MNHEY, CDR2 SMNVEV (reference sequence). V was cut by 5 bases and J by 0 bases, with 8 bases left in between. CDR3 region: CASSLFSSYEQYF. The CDR3 nucleotides are TGTGCCAGCAGTCTCTTTAGCTCCTACGAGCAGTACTTC.

This rearrangement joins TRBV29-1 to TRBJ2-4; D is perhaps TRBD2 (6 bases). V was cut by 6 bases and J by 1 base, with 19 bases left in between. The CDR3 loop spans 16 amino acids. Per the germline V gene, CDR1 is SQVTM and CDR2 is ANQGSEA. DNA of the CDR3: TGCAGCGTCGTGGGGGGTATAAATTTCGCCAAAAACATTCAGTACTTC. This gives the protein CSVVGGINFAKNIQYF.

This clone was counted only a few times. The chain combines TRBV5-1 with TRBJ1-1; D ambiguous. Looked up from germline, CDR1 is SGHRS and CDR2 is YFSETQ. CDR3 size: 14 residues. V was shortened by 6 bases and J by 1 base, with 13 bases between the two germline ends. The CDR3 here is CASTLAISNTEAFF. CDR3 bases: TGCGCCAGCACCCTTGCGATTTCGAACACTGAAGCTTTCTTT.

The rearrangement links TRBV7-2 to TRBJ2-7, with 7 bases that match TRBD1. The germline V gene has CDR1 SGHTA and CDR2 FQGNSA. The trim removed 1 base at V and 9 bases at J, leaving 9 bases unmatched. The CDR3 length is 14 residues. CDR3 in amino acids: CASSLGTGPERQYF. The CDR3 nucleotides read TGTGCCAGCAGCTTAGGGACAGGTCCCGAGAGGCAGTACTTC.

This clone was seen just once. The rearrangement joins TRBV19 to TRBJ2-1; 10 bases fit TRBD1. Looked up from germline, CDR1 is LNHDA and CDR2 is SQIVND (reference sequence). Trimming took 0 bases from V and 3 from J; bases not matched to a gene: 11. The CDR3 runs 19 residues. The DNA of the CDR3 is TGTGCCAGTAGTATAGAAAGGGGACAGGGGAAATTTATCTACAATGAGCAGTTCTTC. Residues: CASSIERGQGKFIYNEQFF.

The V call is TRBV11-2, the J call TRBJ2-3, with 15 positions matching TRBD2. Trimming cost V 4 bases and J 2 bases; bases outside gene matches: 4. In germline, CDR1 is SGHAT, CDR2 FQNNGV. This CDR3 region has 17 residues. CDR3: CASSSGTSGGYTDTQYF. The CDR3 region has the DNA TGTGCCAGCAGCTCGGGGACTAGCGGGGGGTACACAGATACGCAGTATTTT.

The chain has TRBV7-9 and TRBJ1-5; a possible D gene is TRBD1 (6 bases). The CDR3 length is 16 residues. In germline, CDR1 is SEHNR, CDR2 FQNEAQ (reference sequence). Trimming shortened V by 1 base and J by 1 base, and 11 bases separated the two germline ends. The CDR3 DNA reads as TGTGCCAGCAGCTTAGTCGCAGGGGCAAGCAATCAGCCCCAGCATTTT. This sequence encodes CASSLVAGASNQPQHF. The full variable domain, completed using reference TRBV7-9 and TRBJ1-5, is DTGVSQNPRHKITKRGQNVTFRCDPISEHNRLYWYRQTLGQGPEFLTYFQNEAQLEKSRLLSDRFSAERPKGSFSTLEIQRTEQGDSAMYLCASSLVAGASNQPQHFGDGTRLSIL.

The CDR3 loop reads CASRGQGNTGELFF. CDR3 nucleotide sequence: TGTGCCAGCAGGGGACAGGGAAACACCGGGGAGCTGTTTTTT. J is TRBJ2-2 and V is TRBV2, with TRBD1 identical over 9 bases. Germline CDR1 is SNHLY and CDR2 is FYNNEI. The CDR3 spans 14 residues. J lost 2 bases, V lost 6 bases, and 1 base had no gene match.

The chain uses TRBV7-9 and TRBJ1-5, with TRBD1 matching over 8 bases. J lost 0 bases, V lost 5 bases, and 3 bases had no gene match. This CDR3 contains 15 residues. Looked up from germline, CDR1 is SEHNR and CDR2 is FQNEAQ (reference sequence). The chain's CDR3 is CASSRTGNSNQPQHF. DNA of the CDR3: TGTGCCAGCAGCCGGACAGGGAATAGCAATCAGCCCCAGCATTTT.

V is TRBV28 and J is TRBJ1-5, with 8 bases identical to TRBD1. After removal of 1 base from V and 6 bases from J, the junction contained 5 bases not matched to a gene. Germline V gives CDR1 MDHEN, CDR2 SYDVKM. There are 15 residues in the CDR3. The CDR3 spells CASSLLPQGGQPQHF. In nucleotides, the CDR3 is TGTGCCAGCAGTTTATTGCCACAGGGGGGTCAGCCCCAGCATTTT.

This clone has a single count. V is TRBV6-5 and J is TRBJ2-1; D perhaps matches TRBD1 (5 bases). This CDR3 has 14 residues. V shed 7 bases and J shed 6 bases, with 16 bases lying between them. Looked up from germline, CDR1 is MNHEY and CDR2 is SVGAGI. In nucleotides, the CDR3 is TGTGCCAGCACCAGGGATGGGGCAGGCAATGAGCAGTTCTTC. It codes for CASTRDGAGNEQFF.

The chain has TRBV14 and TRBJ2-7, with TRBD1 matching 7 bases. Germline CDR1 SGHDN, CDR2 FVKESK. After removal of 1 base from V and 6 bases from J, the junction contained 15 bases not matched to a gene. The CDR3 sequence is 17 residues long. The CDR3 loop is CASSQALGTDRRAEQYF. As DNA, the CDR3 is TGTGCCAGCAGCCAAGCATTAGGGACAGATCGGAGAGCCGAGCAGTACTTC.

The sample holds many counts of this clone. The chain employs TRBV19 and TRBJ1-5; 10 positions agree with TRBD1. The CDR3 loop spans 16 amino acids. V trimming: 5 bases; J trimming: 9 bases; junction bases outside the gene matches: 13. Germline CDR1 is LNHDA and CDR2 is SQIVND (reference sequence). CDR3 DNA sequence: TGTGCCAGTAGTCTCGGGACAGGGGCCGCTTTTTCGCCCCAGCATTTT. Translating gives CASSLGTGAAFSPQHF. Drawing the rest from reference TRBV19 and TRBJ1-5, the complete variable domain is DGGITQSPKYLFRKEGQNVTLSCEQNLNHDAMYWYRQDPGQGLRLIYYSQIVNDFQKGDIAEGYSVSREKKESFPLTVTSAQKNPTAFYLCASSLGTGAAFSPQHFGDGTRLSIL.

This clone was counted once. The chain employs TRBV28 and TRBJ1-1, with 8 bases lining up with TRBD1. This CDR3 is 14 amino acids long. V lost 6 bases, J lost 4 bases, and 7 bases stayed unmatched. Per germline, CDR1 MDHEN and CDR2 SYDVKM. The DNA of the CDR3 is TGTGCCAGCAGAGCAGGGGGGACAGGCACTGAAGCTTTCTTT. Translated: CASRAGGTGTEAFF.

This chain joins TRBV7-3 and TRBJ2-6; no definite D call. The CDR3 has 17 amino acids. V lost 5 bases and J lost 2, with 16 bases in between. Germline V gene lookup returns CDR1 SGHTA and CDR2 FQGTGA. CDR3 region: CASSPYSPSTGANVLTF. CDR3 in DNA: TGTGCCAGCAGCCCCTACTCACCTTCGACTGGGGCCAACGTCCTGACTTTC. Full variable domain (missing parts from reference TRBV7-3 and TRBJ2-6): GAGVSQTPSNKVTEKGKYVELRCDPISGHTALYWYRQSLGQGPEFLIYFQGTGAADDSGLPNDRFFAVRPEGSVSTLKIQRTERGDSAVYLCASSPYSPSTGANVLTFGAGSRLTVL.

This chain uses TRBV6-5 with TRBJ1-1; maybe TRBD1 (6 bases). This CDR3 comprises 10 residues. CDR1 MNHEY and CDR2 SVGAGI come from the germline V gene. The germline V and J ends were trimmed by 10 bases and 5 bases, with 8 bases remaining between them. As DNA, the CDR3 is TGTGCCACAGGACAGACTGAAGCTTTCTTT. It translates to CATGQTEAFF.

This clone appeared a single time. The chain couples TRBV4-2 to TRBJ2-3; 8 nucleotides line up with TRBD2. The CDR3 is 17 amino acids. Germline trimming cut 0 bases from V and 7 bases from J; bases unmatched to any gene: 12. Germline V gene sequence: CDR1 LGHNA, CDR2 YNFKEQ. In DNA form, the CDR3 reads TGTGCCAGCAGCCAAGATCCGGTAGGCGGGGGGCTGAATACGCAGTATTTT. Translating it yields CASSQDPVGGGLNTQYF.

V gene TRBV9 combines with J gene TRBJ2-7, with 8 bases lining up with TRBD1. The V and J ends lost 2 bases and 0 bases, in that order; junction bases with no gene match: 10. The CDR3 loop spans 17 amino acids. The germline V gene has CDR1 SGDLS and CDR2 YYNGEE. CDR3 sequence reads: CASSVGTGTLSSYEQYF. The DNA for the CDR3 is TGTGCCAGCAGCGTTGGGACAGGAACATTATCCTCCTACGAGCAGTACTTC.

The genes are TRBV4-2 and TRBJ2-7; 7 bases align to TRBD2. CDR3 length: 13 residues. V lost 0 bases and J lost 7; bases outside the gene matches: 3. The V gene's germline CDR1 is LGHNA and CDR2 YNFKEQ. This chain's CDR3 is CASSQDWEGEQYF. The CDR3 bases are TGTGCCAGCAGCCAAGATTGGGAGGGAGAGCAGTACTTC.

CDR3 sequence (DNA): TGTGCCAGCAGCACAAGGGGGACAGTGAACGGGGAGCTGTTTTTT. Translation: CASSTRGTVNGELFF. The rearrangement links TRBV7-3 to TRBJ2-2; 7 nucleotides align to TRBD1. In germline, CDR1 is SGHTA, CDR2 FQGTGA. V trimming: 5 bases; J trimming: 7 bases; junction bases outside the gene matches: 10. There are 15 residues in the CDR3.

This rearrangement joins TRBV30 to TRBJ2-1; 9 nucleotides match TRBD2. The germline CDR1 and CDR2 sequences are GTSNPN and SVGIG (reference sequence). J lost 8 bases, V lost 2 bases, and 7 bases had no gene match. This CDR3 contains 14 residues. The CDR3 sequence: CAWSNGGGADEQFF. The CDR3 DNA sequence: TGTGCCTGGAGTAATGGCGGGGGGGCAGATGAGCAGTTCTTC.

This chain joins TRBV9 and TRBJ1-2, with D possibly TRBD1 on 6 matching bases. The CDR3 length is 15 residues. V gave up 0 bases and J gave up 4 bases, with 13 bases separating them. The germline V gene has CDR1 SGDLS and CDR2 YYNGEE. In DNA form, the CDR3 reads TGTGCCAGCAGCGTAGAGGGGGTAACCCTCTATGGCTACACCTTC. Residues: CASSVEGVTLYGYTF.

This rearrangement joins TRBV19 to TRBJ2-1; no clear D gene. The CDR3 is made up of 14 amino acids. Per the germline V gene, CDR1 is LNHDA and CDR2 is SQIVND (reference sequence). Trimming pared 10 bases from V and 4 bases from J, leaving 17 bases between. CDR3 amino acids: CATGEPTVYNEQFF. CDR3 sequence (DNA): TGTGCCACCGGAGAGCCGACCGTTTACAATGAGCAGTTCTTC.